This T cell receptor (beta chain) was observed in a study of T cells in Graves' hyperthyroidism and ophthalmopathy. Progressors' blood was drawn at hyperthyroidism diagnosis, before ophthalmopathy symptoms. This clonotype showed up just a few times. The limits of the CDR3 on the DNA are not certain, so only TCRdb's listed CDR3 is given. TCR beta CDR3 regions were amplified from RNA. The study used the HTBI primer set for a first-round RT-PCR of the TCR CDR3. TCRdb called the multiplex PCR reads again in MiXCR, with one record for every CDR3 protein. The repertoire includes fewer than 450,000 distinct CDR3 sequences, about 17% of them detected once, and more than 30% sits in the top ten. From germline, CDR1 is SGDLS and CDR2 YYNGEE. Both ends counted, the CDR3 spans 13 residues.

This chain links TRBV9 with TRBJ2-7; TRBD1, as called in the table, went unchecked against the DNA. The receptor was isolated from a woman under 40 with Graves' hyperthyroidism that later progressed to Graves' ophthalmopathy. Sequences were obtained from blood. The CDR3 sequence: CASSVGGGNEQHF.